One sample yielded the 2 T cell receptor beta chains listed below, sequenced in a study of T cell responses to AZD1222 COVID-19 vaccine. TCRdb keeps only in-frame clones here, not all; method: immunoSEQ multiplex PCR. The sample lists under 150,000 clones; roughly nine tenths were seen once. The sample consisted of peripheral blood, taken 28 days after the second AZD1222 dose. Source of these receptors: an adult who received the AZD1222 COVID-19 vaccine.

The CDR3: CASSLFSDKADTQYF. The CDR3 DNA follows: TGTGCCAGCAGCTTATTCTCGGATAAGGCAGATACGCAGTATTTT. The chain has TRBV7-3 and TRBJ2-3; D gene uncertain. Germline assignment: CDR1 SGHTA and CDR2 FQGTGA. V lost 2 bases and J 4 bases, leaving 13 bases between the germline ends. The CDR3 loop spans 15 amino acids.

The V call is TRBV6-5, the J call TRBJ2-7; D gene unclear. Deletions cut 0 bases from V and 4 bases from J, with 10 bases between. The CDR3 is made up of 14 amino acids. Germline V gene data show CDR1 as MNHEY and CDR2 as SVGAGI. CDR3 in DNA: TGTGCCAGCAGTTACTCGAGTTCAGCTTACGAGCAGTACTTC. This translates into CASSYSSSAYEQYF.